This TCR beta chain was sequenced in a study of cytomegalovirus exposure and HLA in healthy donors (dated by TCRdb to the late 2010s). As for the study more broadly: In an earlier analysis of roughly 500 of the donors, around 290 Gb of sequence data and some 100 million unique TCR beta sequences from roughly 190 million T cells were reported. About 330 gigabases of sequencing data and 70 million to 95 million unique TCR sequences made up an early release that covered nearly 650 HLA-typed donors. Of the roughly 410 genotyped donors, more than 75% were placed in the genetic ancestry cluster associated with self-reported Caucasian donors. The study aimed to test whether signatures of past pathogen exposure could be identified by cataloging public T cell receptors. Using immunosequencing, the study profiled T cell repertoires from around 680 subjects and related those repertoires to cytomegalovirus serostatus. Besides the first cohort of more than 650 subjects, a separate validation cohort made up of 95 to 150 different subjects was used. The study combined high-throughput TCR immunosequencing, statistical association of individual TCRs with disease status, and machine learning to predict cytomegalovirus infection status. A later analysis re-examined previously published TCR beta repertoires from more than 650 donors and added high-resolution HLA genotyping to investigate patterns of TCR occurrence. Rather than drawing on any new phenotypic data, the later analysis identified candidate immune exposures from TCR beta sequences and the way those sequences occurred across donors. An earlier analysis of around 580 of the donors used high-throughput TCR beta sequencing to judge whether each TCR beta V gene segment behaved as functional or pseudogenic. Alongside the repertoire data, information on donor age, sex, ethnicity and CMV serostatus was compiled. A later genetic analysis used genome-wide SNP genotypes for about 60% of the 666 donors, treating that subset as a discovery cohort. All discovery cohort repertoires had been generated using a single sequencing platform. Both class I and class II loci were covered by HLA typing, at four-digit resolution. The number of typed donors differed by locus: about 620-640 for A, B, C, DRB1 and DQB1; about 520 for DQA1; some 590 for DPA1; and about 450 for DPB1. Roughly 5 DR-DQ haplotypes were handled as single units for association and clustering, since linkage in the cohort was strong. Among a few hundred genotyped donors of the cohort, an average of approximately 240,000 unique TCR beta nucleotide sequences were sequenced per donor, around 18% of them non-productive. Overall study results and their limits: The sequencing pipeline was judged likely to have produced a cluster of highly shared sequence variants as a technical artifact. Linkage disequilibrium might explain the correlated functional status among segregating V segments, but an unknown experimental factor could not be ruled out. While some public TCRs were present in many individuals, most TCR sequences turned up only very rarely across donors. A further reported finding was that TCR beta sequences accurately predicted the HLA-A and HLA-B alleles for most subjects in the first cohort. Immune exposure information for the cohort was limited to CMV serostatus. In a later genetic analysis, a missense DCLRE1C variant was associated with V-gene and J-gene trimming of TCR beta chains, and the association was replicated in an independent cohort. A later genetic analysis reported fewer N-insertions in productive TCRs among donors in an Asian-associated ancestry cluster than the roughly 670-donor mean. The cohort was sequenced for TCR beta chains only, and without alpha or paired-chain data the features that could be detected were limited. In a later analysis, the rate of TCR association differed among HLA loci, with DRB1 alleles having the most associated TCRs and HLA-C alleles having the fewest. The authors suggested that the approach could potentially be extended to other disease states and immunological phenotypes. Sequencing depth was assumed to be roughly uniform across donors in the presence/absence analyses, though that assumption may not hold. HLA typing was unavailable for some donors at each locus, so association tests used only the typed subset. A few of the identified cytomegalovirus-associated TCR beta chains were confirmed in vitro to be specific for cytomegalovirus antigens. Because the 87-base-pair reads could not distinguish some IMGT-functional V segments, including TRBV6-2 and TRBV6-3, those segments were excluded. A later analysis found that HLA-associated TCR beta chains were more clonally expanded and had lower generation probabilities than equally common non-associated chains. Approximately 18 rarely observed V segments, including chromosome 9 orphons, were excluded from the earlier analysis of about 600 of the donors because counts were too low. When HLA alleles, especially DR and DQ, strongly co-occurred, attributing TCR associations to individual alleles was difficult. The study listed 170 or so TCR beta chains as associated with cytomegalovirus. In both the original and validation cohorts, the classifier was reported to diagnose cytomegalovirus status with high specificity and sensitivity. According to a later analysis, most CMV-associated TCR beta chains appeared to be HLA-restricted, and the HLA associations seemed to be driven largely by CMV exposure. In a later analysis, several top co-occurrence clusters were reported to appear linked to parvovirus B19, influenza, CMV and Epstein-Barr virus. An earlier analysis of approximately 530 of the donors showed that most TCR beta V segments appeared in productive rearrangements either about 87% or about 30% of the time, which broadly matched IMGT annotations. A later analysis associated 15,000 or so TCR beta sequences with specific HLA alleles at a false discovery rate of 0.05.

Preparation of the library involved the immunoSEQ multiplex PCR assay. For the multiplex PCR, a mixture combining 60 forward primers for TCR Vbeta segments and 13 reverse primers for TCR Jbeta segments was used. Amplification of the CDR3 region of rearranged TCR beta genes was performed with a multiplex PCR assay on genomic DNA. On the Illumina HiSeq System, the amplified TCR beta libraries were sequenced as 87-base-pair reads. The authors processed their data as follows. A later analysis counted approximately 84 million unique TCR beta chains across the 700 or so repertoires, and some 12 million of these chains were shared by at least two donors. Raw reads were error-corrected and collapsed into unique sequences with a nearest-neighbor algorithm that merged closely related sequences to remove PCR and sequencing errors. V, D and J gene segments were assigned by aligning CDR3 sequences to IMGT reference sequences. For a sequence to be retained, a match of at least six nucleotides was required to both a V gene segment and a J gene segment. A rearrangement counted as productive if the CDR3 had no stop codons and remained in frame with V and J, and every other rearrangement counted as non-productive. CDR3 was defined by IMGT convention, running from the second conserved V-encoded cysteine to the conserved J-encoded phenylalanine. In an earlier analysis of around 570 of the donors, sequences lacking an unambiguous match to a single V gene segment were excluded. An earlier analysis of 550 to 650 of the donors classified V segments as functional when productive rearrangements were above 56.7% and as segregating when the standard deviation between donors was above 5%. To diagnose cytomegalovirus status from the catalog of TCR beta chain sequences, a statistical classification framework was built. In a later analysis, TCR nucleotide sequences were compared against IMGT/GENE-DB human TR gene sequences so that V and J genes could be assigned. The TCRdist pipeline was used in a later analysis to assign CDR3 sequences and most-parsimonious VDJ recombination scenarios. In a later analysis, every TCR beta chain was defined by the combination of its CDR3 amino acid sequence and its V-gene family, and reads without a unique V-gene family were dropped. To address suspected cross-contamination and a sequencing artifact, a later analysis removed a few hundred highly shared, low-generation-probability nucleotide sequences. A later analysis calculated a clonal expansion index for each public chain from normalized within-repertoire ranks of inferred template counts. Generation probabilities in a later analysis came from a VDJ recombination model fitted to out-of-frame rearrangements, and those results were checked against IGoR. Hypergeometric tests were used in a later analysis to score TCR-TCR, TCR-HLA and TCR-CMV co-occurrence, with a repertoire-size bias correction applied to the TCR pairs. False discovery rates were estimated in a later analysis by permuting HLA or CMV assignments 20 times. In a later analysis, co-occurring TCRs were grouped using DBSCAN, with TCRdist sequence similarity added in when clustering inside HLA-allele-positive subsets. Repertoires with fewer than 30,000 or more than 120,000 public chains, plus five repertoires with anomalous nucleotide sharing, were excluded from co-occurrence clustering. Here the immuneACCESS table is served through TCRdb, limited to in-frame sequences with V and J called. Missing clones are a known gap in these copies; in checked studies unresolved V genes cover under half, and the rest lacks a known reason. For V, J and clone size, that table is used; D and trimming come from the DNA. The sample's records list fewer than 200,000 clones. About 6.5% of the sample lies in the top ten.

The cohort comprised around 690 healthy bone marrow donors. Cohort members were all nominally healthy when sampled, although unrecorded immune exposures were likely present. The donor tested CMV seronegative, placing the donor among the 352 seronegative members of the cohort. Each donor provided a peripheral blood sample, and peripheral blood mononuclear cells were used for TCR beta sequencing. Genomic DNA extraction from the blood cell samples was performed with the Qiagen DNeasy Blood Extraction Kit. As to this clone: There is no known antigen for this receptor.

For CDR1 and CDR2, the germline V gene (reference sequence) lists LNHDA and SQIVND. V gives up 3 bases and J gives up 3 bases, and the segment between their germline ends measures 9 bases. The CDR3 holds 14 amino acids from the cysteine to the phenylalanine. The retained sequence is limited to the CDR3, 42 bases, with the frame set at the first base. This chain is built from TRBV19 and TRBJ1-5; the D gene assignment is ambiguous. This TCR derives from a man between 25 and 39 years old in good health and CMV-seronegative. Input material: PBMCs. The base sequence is TGTGCCAGTAGTATGGGAGGGTCCAATCAGCCCCAGCATTTT. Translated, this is CASSMGGSNQPQHF.